This T cell receptor beta chain comes out of a study of T-cell reconstitution after alpha-beta-depleted transplantation in children. Using unique molecular identifiers, the investigators prepared the TCRbeta library. TCRdb re-derived calls from the PCR reads in MiXCR, one entry per CDR3 protein. The table shows about 200,000 distinct CDR3 sequences, with more than 12% occurring only once. This clonotype appeared many times. Germline V CDR1 and CDR2: MDHEN, SYDVKM. There are 15 residues in the CDR3. The V end lost 2 bases, the J end lost 3 bases, and 13 bases lay between the germline ends. This clonotype originated in a human donor who donated a stem cell graft to a child with acute lymphoblastic leukemia. This rearrangement joins TRBV28 to TRBJ2-5, with D unclear. Sequenced here: PBMCs from the stem cell graft donor, sampled from the stem cell graft. DNA of the CDR3: TGTGCCAGCAGTTTACGGGCTCGCTCAAAAGAGACCCAGTACTTC. As protein: CASSLRARSKETQYF. The variable domain in full, completed from reference TRBV28 and TRBJ2-5, reads DVKVTQSSRYLVKRTGEKVFLECVQDMDHENMFWYRQDPGLGLRLIYFSYDVKMKEKGDIPEGYSVSREKKERFSLILESASTNQTSMYLCASSLRARSKETQYFGPGTRLLVL.